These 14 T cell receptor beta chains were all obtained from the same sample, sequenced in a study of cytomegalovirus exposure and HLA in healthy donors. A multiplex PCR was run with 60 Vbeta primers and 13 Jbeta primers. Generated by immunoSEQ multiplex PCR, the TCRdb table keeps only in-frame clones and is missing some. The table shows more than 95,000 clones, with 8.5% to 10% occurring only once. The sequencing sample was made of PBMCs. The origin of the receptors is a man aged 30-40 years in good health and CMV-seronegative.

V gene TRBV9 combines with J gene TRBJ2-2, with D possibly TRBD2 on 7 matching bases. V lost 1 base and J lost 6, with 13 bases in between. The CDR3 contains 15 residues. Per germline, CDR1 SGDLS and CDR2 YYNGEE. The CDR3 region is CASSVSGGFAGELFF. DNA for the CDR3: TGTGCCAGCAGCGTATCGGGGGGCTTTGCCGGGGAGCTGTTTTTT.

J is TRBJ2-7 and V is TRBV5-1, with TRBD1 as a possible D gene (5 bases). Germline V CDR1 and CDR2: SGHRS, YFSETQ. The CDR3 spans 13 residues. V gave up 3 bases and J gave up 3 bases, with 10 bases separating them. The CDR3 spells CASSWGGDYEQYF. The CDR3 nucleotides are TGCGCCAGCAGCTGGGGCGGCGACTACGAGCAGTACTTC.

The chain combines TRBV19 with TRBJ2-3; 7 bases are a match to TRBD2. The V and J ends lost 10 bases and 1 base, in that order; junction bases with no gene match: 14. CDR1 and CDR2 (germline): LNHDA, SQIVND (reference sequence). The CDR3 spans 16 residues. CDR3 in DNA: TGTGCCACTGAGCCTAAACTAGCGCACCGCACAGATACGCAGTATTTT. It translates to CATEPKLAHRTDTQYF.

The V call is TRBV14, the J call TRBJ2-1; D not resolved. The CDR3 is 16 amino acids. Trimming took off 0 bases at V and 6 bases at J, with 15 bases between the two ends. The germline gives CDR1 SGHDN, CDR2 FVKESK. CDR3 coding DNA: TGTGCCAGCAGCCAAGATGAGTTTCCTTCGCCCAATGAGCAGTTCTTC. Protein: CASSQDEFPSPNEQFF.

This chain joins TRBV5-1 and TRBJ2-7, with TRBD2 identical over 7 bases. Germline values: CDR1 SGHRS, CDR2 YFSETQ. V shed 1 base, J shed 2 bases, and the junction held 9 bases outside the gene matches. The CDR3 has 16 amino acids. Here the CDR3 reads CASSLFLRESAYEQYF. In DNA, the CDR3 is TGCGCCAGCAGCTTGTTTTTGCGGGAGAGCGCCTACGAGCAGTACTTC.

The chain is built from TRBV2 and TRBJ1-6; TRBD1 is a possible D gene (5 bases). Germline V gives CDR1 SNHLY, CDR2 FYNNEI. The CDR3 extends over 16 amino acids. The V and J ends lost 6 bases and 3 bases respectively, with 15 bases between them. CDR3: CASSPRRGDYNSPLHF. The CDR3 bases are TGTGCCAGCAGCCCAAGGAGGGGAGACTATAATTCACCCCTCCACTTT.

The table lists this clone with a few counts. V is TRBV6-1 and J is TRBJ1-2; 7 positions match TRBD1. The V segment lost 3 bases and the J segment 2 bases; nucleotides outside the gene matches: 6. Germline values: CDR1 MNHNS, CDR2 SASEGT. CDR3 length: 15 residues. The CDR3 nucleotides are TGTGCCAGCAGTGAGGCCGGGACAGAGAACTATGGCTACACCTTC. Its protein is CASSEAGTENYGYTF.

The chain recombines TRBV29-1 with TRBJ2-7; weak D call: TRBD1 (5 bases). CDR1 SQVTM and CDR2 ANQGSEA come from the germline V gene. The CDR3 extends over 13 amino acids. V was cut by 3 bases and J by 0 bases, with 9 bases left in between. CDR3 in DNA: TGCAGCGTTGAGGACACCTACTCCTACGAGCAGTACTTC. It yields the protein CSVEDTYSYEQYF.

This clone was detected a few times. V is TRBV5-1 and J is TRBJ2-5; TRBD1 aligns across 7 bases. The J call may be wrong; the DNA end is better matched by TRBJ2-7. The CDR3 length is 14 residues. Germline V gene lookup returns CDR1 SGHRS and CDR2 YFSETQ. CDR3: CASSLTGTAYEQYF. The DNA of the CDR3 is TGCGCCAGCAGCTTAACCGGGACAGCGTACGAGCAGTACTTC.

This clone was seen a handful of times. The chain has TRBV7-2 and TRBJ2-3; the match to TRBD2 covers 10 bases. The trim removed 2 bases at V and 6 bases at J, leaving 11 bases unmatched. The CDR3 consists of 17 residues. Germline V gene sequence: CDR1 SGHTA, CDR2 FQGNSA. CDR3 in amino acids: CASSLNPSGSISDTQYF. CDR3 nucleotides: TGTGCCAGCAGCTTAAATCCTAGCGGGAGTATTTCGGATACGCAGTATTTT.

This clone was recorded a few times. The CDR3 region is CAWVTPGEAFF. The CDR3 DNA follows: TGTGCCTGGGTTACACCGGGGGAAGCTTTCTTT. The V call is TRBV30, the J call TRBJ1-1; D is unresolved. CDR1 is GTSNPN, CDR2 SVGIG, per germline (reference sequence). The CDR3 totals 11 residues. Trimming removed 5 bases at V and 8 bases at J, with 12 bases between.

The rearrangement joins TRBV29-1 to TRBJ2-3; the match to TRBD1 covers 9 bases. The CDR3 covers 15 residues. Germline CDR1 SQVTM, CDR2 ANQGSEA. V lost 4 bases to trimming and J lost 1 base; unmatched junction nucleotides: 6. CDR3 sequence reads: CSVAHRDRGTDTQYF. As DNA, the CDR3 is TGCAGCGTTGCGCACCGGGACAGGGGCACAGATACGCAGTATTTT.

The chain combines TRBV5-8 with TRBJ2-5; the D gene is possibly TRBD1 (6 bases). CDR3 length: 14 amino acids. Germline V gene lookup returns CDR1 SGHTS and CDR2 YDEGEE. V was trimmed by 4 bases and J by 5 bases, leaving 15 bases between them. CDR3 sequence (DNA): TGTGCCAGCAGCCGGAGACAGGCCTCTGAGACCCAGTACTTC. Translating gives CASSRRQASETQYF. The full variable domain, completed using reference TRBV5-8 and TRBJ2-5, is EAGVTQSPTHLIKTRGQQATLRCSPISGHTSVYWYQQALGLGLQFLLWYDEGEERNRGNFPPRFSGRQFPNYSSELNVNALELEDSALYLCASSRRQASETQYFGPGTRLLVL.

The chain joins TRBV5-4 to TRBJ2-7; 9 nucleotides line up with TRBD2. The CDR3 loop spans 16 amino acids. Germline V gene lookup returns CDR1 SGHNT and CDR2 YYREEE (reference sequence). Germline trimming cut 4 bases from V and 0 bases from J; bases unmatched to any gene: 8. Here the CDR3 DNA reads TGTGCCAGCAGCAGACCCGGGACTAGCAGCTCCTACGAGCAGTACTTC. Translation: CASSRPGTSSSYEQYF.